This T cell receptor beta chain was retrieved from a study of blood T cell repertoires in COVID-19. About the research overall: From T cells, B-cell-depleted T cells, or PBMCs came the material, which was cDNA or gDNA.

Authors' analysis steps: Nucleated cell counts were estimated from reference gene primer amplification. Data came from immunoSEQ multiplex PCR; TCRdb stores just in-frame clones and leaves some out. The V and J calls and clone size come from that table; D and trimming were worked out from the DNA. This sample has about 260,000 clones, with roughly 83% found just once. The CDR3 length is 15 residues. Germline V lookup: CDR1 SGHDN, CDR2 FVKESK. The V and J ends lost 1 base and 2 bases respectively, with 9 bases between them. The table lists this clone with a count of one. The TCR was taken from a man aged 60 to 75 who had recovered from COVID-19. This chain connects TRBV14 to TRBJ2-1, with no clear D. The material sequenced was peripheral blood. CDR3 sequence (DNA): TGTGCCAGCAGCCAAGGCCACCCGGCCTACAATGAGCAGTTCTTC. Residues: CASSQGHPAYNEQFF.